This T cell receptor (beta chain) was found in a study of cytomegalovirus exposure and HLA in healthy donors. Sequenced by immunoSEQ multiplex PCR; TCRdb stores in-frame clones only, minus some. Counted here are 100,000 to 150,000 clones, around 96% occurring once; the ten biggest clones make up 1.5% to 2%. The CDR3 has 16 amino acids. The J segment lost 4 bases and the V segment lost 6 bases, leaving 15 bases of the junction unmatched. Looked up from germline, CDR1 is MNHNY and CDR2 is SVGAGI (reference sequence). Sequences were obtained from PBMCs. The receptor was isolated from a young man in good health and CMV-seronegative. The chain joins TRBV6-6 to TRBJ2-7, with TRBD1 matching over 7 bases. The CDR3 loop reads CASSLDRDSSFYEQYF. The CDR3 DNA is TGTGCCAGCAGCTTAGACCGGGACAGTTCTTTTTACGAGCAGTACTTC.